This T cell receptor beta chain derives from a study of metastatic and nonmetastatic thyroid tumors. Study-level background: Repertoires of blood and of tissue (tumor or nodule) from malignant and benign thyroid patients were compared.

General study results and limits: According to reports, the diversity of TCR beta was significantly higher in malignant thyroid tumors than in benign nodules, and this held in both blood and tumor samples.

From the PCR reads, TCRdb re-called clones with MiXCR. The table includes around 20,000 clones, around 28% detected once. This clone has at least ten counts. Its matching antigen is unknown. Each patient went into thyroid surgery without having received any treatment. The germline gives CDR1 SQVTM, CDR2 ANQGSEA. The CDR3 runs 14 residues. Trimming cost V 8 bases and J 0 bases; bases outside gene matches: 7. This receptor was taken from a female donor with papillary thyroid cancer or a benign thyroid nodule (not recorded which). Some clones in this sample may be carry-over from other donors' samples. The rearrangement uses TRBV29-1 and TRBJ2-1; TRBD1 agrees at 7 bases. Source material: blood. DNA for the CDR3: TGCAGCACGCCTGGACAGGCCTCCTACAATGAGCAGTTCTTC. This encodes CSTPGQASYNEQFF.